The sequence of this T cell receptor beta chain was determined in a study of cytomegalovirus exposure and HLA in healthy donors. Vbeta (60) and Jbeta (13) primers were used in the PCR. Generated by immunoSEQ multiplex PCR, the TCRdb table keeps only in-frame clones and is missing some. This table has about 160,000 clones, 65% to 90% appearing once. Germline loops: CDR1 SGHRS, CDR2 YFSETQ. The V and J ends lost 4 bases and 3 bases, in that order; junction bases with no gene match: 5. This CDR3 region has 15 residues. The sequencing input was PBMCs. The chain employs TRBV5-1 and TRBJ1-4; 8 bases line up with TRBD1. The clonotype originates from a man in his fifties or sixties in good health and CMV-seropositive. CDR3 sequence (DNA): TGCGCCAGCAGCGAAGACAGGGGTCCTAATGAAAAACTGTTTTTT. Its translation is CASSEDRGPNEKLFF.